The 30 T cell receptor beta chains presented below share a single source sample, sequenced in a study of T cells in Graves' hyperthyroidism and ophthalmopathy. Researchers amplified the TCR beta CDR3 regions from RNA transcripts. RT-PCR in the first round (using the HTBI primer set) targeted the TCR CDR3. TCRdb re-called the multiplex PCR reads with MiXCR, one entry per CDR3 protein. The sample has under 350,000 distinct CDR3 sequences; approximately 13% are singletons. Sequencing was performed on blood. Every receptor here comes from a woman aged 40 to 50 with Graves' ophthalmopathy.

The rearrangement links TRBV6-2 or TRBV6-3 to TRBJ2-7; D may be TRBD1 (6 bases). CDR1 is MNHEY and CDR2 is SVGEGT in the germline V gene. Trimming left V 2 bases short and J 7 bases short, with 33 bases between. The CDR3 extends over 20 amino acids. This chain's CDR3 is CASSYPRDKESGPPLYEQYF. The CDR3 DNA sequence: TGTGCCAGCAGTTACCCCCGGGACAAGGAAAGCGGTCCCCCCCTCTATGAGCAGTACTTC.

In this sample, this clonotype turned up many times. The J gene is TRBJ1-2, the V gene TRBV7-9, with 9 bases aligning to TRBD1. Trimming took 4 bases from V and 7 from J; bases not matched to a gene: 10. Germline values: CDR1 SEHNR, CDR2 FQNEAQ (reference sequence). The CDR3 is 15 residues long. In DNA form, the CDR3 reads TGTGCCAGCAGCTACCCGGGACAGGGAGGACGTGGCTACACCTTC. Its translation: CASSYPGQGGRGYTF.

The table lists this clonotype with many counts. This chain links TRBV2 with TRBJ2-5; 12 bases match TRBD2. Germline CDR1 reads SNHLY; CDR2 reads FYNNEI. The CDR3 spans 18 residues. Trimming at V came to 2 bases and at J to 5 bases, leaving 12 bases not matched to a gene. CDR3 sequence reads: CASSEKGASGRAGETQYF. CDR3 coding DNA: TGTGCCAGCAGTGAAAAGGGGGCTAGCGGGAGGGCCGGCGAGACCCAGTACTTC.

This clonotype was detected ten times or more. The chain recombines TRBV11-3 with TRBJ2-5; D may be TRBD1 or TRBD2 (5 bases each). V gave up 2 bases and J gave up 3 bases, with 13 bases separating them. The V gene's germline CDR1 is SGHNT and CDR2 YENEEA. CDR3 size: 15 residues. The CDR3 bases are TGTGCCAGCAGCTTACCTCCGGGACGGGAAGAGACCCAGTACTTC. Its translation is CASSLPPGREETQYF.

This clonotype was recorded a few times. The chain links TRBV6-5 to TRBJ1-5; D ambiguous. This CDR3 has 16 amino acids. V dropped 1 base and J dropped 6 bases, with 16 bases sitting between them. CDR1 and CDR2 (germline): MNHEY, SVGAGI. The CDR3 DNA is TGTGCCAGCAGTTACTTACAGACTTTGGGGAGTCAGCCCCAGCATTTT. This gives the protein CASSYLQTLGSQPQHF.

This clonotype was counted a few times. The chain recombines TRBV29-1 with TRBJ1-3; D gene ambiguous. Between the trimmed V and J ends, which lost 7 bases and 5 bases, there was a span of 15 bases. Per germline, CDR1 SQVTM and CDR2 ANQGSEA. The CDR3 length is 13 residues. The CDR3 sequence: CSDMTPRRNTIYF. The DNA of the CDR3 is TGCAGCGACATGACACCTCGTAGAAACACCATATATTTT. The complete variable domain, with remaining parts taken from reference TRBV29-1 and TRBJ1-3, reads SAVISQKPSRDICQRGTSLTIQCQVDSQVTMMFWYRQQPGQSLTLIATANQGSEATYESGFVIDKFPISRPNLTFSTLTVSNMSPEDSSIYLCSDMTPRRNTIYFGEGSWLTVV.

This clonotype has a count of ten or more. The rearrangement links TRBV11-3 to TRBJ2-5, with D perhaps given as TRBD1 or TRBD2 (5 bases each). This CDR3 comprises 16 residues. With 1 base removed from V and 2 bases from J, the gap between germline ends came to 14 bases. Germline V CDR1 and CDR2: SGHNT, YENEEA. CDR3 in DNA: TGTGCCAGCAGCTTAGGTCGGGGCCCAACTCAAGAGACCCAGTACTTC. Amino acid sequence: CASSLGRGPTQETQYF.

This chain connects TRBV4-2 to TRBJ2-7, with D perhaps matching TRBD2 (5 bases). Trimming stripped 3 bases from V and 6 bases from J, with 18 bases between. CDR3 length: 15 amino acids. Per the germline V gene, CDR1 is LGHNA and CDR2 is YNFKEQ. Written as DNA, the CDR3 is TGTGCCAGCAGCCATAGCGCCCACGTGCAGGTCGAGCAGTACTTC. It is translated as CASSHSAHVQVEQYF.

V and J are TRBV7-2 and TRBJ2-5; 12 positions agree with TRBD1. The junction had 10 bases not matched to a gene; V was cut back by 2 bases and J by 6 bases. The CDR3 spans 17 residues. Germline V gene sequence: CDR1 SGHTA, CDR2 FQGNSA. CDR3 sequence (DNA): TGTGCCAGCAGCTTAAGGGCTCCGGGACAGGGGGCGCAGACCCAGTACTTC. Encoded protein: CASSLRAPGQGAQTQYF.

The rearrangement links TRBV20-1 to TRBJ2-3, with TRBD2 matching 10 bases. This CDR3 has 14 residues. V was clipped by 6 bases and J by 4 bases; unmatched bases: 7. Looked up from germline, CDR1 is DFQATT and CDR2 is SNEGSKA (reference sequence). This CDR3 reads CSANKRGGPDTQYF. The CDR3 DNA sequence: TGCAGTGCAAACAAGCGGGGGGGGCCAGATACGCAGTATTTT.

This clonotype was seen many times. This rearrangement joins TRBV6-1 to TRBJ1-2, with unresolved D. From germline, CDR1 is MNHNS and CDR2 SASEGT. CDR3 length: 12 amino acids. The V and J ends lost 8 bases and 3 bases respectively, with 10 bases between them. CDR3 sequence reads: CASEVGHYGYTF. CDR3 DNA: TGTGCCAGCGAAGTTGGGCACTATGGCTACACCTTC.

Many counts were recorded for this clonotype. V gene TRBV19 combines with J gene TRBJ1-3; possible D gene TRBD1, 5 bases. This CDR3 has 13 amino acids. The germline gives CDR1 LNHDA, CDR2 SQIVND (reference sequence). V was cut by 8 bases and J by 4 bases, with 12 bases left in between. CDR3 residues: CASSKGSGNTIYF. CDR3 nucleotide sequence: TGTGCCAGTTCGAAGGGGTCCGGAAACACCATATATTTT.

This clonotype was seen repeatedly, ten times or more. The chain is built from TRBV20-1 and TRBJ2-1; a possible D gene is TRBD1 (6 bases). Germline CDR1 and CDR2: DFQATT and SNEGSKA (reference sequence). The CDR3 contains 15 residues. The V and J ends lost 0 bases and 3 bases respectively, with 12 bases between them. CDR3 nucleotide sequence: TGCAGTGCTAGAGATCAGGGGATTTTCTACAATGAGCAGTTCTTC. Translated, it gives CSARDQGIFYNEQFF.

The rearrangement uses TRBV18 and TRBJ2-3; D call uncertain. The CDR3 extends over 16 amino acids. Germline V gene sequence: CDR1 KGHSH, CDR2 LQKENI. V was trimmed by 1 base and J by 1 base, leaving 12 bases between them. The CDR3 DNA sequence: TGTGCCAGCTCACCACTTAAGGGCGGAGGCACAGATACGCAGTATTTT. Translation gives CASSPLKGGGTDTQYF.

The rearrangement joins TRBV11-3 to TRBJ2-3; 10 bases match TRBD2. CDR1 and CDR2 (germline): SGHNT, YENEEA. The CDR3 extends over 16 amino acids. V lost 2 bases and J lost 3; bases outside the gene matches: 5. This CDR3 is CASSLILAGRTDTQYF. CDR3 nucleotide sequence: TGTGCCAGCAGCTTAATACTAGCGGGACGAACAGATACGCAGTATTTT.

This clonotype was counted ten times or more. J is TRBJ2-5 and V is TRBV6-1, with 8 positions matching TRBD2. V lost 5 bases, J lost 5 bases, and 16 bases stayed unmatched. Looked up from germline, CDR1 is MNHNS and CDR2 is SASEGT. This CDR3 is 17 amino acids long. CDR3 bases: TGTGCCAGCAGTTACATTGACTCAGGCGGGGGGTTGGAGACCCAGTACTTC. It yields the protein CASSYIDSGGGLETQYF.

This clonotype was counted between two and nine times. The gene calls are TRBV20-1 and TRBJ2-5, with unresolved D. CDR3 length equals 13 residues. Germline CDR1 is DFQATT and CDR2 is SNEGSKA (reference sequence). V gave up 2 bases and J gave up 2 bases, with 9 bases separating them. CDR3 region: CSARFSRQETQYF. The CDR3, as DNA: TGCAGTGCTAGATTTAGCCGGCAAGAGACCCAGTACTTC.

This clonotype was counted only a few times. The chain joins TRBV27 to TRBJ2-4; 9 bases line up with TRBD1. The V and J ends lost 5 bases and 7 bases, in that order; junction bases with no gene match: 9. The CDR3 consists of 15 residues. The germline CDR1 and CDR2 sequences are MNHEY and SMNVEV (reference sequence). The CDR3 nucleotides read TGTGCCAGCAGTCCAACAGGGGGCCTCCCGAACATTCAGTACTTC. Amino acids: CASSPTGGLPNIQYF.

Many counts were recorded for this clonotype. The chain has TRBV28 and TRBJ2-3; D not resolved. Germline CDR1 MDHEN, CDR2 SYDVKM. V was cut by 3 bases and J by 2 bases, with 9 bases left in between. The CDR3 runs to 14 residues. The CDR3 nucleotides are TGTGCCAGCAGTTTTTTGAGATACACAGATACGCAGTATTTT. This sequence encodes CASSFLRYTDTQYF.

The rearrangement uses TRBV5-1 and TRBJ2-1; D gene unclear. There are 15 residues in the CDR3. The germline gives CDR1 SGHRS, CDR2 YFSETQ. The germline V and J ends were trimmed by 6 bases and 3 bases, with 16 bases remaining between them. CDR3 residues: CASTETETYYNEQFF. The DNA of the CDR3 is TGCGCCAGCACCGAAACCGAGACTTACTACAATGAGCAGTTCTTC.

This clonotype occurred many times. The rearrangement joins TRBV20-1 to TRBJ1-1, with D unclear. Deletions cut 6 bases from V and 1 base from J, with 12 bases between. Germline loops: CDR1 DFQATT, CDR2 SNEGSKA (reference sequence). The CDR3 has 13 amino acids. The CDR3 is CSAELVENTEAFF. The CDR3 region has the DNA TGCAGTGCGGAGCTTGTGGAGAACACTGAAGCTTTCTTT.

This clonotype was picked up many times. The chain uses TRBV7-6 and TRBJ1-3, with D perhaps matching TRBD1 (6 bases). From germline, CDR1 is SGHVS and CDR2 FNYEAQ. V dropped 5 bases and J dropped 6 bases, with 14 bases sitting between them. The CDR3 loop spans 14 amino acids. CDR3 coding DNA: TGTGCCAGCAGCCTGGACAGCTTTTCAAACACCATATATTTT. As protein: CASSLDSFSNTIYF.

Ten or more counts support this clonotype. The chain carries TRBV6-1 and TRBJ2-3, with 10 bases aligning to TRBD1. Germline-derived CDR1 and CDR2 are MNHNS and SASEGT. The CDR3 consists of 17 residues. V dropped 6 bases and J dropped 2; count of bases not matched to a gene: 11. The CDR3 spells CASRPGQGRRFTDTQYF. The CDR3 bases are TGTGCCAGCAGGCCGGGACAGGGGCGCAGGTTCACAGATACGCAGTATTTT.

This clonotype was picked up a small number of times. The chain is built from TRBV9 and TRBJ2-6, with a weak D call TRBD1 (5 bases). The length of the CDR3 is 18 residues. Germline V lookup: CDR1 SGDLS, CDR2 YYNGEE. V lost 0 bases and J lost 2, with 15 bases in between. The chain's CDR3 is CASSVAPPQEPGANVLTF. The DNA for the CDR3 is TGTGCCAGCAGCGTAGCCCCTCCACAGGAGCCTGGGGCCAACGTCCTGACTTTC.

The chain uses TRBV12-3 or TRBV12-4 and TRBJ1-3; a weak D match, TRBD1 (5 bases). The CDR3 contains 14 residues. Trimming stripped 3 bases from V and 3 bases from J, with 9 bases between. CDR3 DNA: TGTGCCAGCAGTTTGACAGAGGGTGGAAACACCATATATTTT. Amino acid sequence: CASSLTEGGNTIYF.

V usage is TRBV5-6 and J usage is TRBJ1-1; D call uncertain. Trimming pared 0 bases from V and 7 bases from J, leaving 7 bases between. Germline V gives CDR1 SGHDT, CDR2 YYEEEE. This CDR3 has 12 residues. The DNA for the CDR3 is TGTGCCAGCAGCTTGGGGACGTATGAAGCTTTCTTT. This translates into CASSLGTYEAFF.

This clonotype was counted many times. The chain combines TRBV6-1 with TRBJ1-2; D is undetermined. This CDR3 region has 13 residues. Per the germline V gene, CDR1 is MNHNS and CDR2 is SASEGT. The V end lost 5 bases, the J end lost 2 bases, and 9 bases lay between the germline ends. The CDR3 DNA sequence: TGTGCCAGCAGTCAATCCGACAACTATGGCTACACCTTC. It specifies CASSQSDNYGYTF.

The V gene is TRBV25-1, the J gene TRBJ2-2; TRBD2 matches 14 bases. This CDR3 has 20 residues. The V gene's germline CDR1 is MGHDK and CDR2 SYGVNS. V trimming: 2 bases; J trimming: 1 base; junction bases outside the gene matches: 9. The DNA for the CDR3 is TGTGCCAGCAGTGAACAACCGGGACTAGCGGGAGTGGGGAACACCGGGGAGCTGTTTTTT. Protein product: CASSEQPGLAGVGNTGELFF.

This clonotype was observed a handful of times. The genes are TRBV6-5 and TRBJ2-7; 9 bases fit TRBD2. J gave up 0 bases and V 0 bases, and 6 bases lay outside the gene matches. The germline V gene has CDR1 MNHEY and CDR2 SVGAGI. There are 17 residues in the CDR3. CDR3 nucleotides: TGTGCCAGCAGTTACTCGATTGTAGCGGGAGTCTCCTACGAGCAGTACTTC. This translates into CASSYSIVAGVSYEQYF.

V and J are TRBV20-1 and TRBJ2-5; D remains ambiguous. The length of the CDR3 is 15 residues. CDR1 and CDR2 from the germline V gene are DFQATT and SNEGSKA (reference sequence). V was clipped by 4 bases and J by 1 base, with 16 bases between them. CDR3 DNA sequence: TGCAGTGCTACCCCCCTAGAATCCAGCCAAGAGACCCAGTACTTC. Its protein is CSATPLESSQETQYF.